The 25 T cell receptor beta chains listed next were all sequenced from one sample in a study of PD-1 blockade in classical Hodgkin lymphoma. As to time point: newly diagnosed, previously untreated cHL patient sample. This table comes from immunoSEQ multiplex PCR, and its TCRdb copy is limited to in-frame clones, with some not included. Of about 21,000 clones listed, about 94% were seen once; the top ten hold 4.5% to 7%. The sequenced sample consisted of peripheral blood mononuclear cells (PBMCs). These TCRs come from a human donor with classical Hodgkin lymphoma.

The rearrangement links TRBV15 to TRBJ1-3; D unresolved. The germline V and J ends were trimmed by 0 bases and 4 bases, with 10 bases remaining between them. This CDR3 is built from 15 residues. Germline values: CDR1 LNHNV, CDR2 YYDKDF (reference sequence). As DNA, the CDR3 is TGTGCCACCAGCAGAGATCGGGGTGACGGAAACACCATATATTTT. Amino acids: CATSRDRGDGNTIYF.

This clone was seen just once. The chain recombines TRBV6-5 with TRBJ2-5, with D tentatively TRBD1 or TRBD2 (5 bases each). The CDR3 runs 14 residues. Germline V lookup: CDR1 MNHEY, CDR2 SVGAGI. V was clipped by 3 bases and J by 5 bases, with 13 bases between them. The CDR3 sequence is CASSYGGSWETQYF. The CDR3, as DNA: TGTGCCAGCAGTTATGGGGGTTCTTGGGAGACCCAGTACTTC.

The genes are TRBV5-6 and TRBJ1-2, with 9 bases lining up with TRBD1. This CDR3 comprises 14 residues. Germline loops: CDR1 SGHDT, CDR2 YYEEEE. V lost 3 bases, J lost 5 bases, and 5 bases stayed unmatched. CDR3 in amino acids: CASSYGGTGYGYTF. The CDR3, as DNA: TGTGCCAGCAGCTACGGGGGGACAGGGTATGGCTACACCTTC. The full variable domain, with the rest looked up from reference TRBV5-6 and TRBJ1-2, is DAGVTQSPTHLIKTRGQQVTLRCSPKSGHDTVSWYQQALGQGPQFIFQYYEEEERQRGNFPDRFSGHQFPNYSSELNVNALLLGDSALYLCASSYGGTGYGYTFGSGTRLTVV.

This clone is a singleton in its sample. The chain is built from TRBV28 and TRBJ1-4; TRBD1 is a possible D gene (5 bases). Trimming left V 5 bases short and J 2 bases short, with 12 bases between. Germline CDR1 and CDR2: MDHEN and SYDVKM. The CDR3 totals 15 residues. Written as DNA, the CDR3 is TGTGCCAGCAGTAAGGCAGGGATGACTAATGAAAAACTGTTTTTT. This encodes CASSKAGMTNEKLFF.

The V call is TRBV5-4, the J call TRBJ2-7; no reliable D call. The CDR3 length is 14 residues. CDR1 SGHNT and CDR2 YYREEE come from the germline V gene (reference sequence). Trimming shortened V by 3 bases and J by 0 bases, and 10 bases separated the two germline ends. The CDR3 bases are TGTGCCAGCAGCTGGGATTCCAGCTCCTACGAGCAGTACTTC. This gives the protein CASSWDSSSYEQYF.

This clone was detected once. Here the CDR3 DNA reads TGTGCCAGCAGGGGATGGCGGGACAGGGGGAATTCGGGTTCACCCCTCCACTTT. Translating it yields CASRGWRDRGNSGSPLHF. The rearrangement joins TRBV27 to TRBJ1-6; 11 positions match TRBD1. The CDR3 sequence is 18 residues long. Trimming removed 6 bases from V and 9 bases from J; junction bases left unmatched: 16. Germline CDR1 is MNHEY and CDR2 is SMNVEV (reference sequence).

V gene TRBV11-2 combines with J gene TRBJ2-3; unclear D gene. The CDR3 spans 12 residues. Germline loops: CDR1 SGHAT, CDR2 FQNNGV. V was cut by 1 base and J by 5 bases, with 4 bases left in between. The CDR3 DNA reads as TGTGCCAGCAGCTTAGGTTTAGATACGCAGTATTTT. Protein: CASSLGLDTQYF.

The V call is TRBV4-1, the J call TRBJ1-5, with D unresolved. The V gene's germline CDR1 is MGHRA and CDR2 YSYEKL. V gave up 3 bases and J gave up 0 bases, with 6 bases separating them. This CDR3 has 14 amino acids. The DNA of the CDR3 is TGCGCCAGCAGCCATTTTGGTAGCAATCAGCCCCAGCATTTT. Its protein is CASSHFGSNQPQHF.

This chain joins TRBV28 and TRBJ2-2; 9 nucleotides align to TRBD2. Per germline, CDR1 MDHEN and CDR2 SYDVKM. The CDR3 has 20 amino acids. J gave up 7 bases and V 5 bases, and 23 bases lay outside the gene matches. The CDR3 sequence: CASSLALLAGGGAIIGELFF. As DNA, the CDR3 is TGTGCCAGCAGTCTCGCCCTCCTTGCGGGCGGGGGGGCTATTATCGGGGAGCTGTTTTTT. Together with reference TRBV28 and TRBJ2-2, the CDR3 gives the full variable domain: DVKVTQSSRYLVKRTGEKVFLECVQDMDHENMFWYRQDPGLGLRLIYFSYDVKMKEKGDIPEGYSVSREKKERFSLILESASTNQTSMYLCASSLALLAGGGAIIGELFFGEGSRLTVL.

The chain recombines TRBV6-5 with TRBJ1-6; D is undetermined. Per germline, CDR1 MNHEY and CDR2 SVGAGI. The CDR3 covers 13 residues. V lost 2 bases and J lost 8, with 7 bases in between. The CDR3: CASSYRVDSPLHF. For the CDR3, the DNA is TGTGCCAGCAGTTACAGGGTCGATTCACCCCTCCACTTT.

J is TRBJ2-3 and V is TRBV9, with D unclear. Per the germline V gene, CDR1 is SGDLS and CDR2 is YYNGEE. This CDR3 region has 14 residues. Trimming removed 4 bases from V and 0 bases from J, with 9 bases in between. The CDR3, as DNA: TGTGCCAGCAGCCCGGCGATTAGCACAGATACGCAGTATTTT. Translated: CASSPAISTDTQYF. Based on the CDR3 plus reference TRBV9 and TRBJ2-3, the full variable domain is DSGVTQTPKHLITATGQRVTLRCSPRSGDLSVYWYQQSLDQGLQFLIQYYNGEERAKGNILERFSAQQFPDLHSELNLSSLELGDSALYFCASSPAISTDTQYFGPGTRLTVL.

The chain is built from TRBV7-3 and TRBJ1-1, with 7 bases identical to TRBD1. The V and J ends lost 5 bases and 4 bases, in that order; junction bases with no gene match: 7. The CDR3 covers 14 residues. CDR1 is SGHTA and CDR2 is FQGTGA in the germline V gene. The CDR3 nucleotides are TGTGCCAGCAGCACGGAGGGGGCTTCCACTGAAGCTTTCTTT. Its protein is CASSTEGASTEAFF. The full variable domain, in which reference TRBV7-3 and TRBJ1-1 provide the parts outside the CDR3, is GAGVSQTPSNKVTEKGKYVELRCDPISGHTALYWYRQSLGQGPEFLIYFQGTGAADDSGLPNDRFFAVRPEGSVSTLKIQRTERGDSAVYLCASSTEGASTEAFFGQGTRLTVV.

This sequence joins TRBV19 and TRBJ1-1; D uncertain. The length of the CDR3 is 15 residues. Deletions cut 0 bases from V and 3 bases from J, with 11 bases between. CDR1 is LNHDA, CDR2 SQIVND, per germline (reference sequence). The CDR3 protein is CASSIDLGLDTEAFF. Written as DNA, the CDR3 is TGTGCCAGTAGTATAGATCTGGGCTTGGACACTGAAGCTTTCTTT.

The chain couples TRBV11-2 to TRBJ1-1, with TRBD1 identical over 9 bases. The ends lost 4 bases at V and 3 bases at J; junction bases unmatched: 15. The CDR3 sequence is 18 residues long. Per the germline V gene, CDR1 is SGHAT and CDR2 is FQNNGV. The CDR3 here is CASSSPKQGAEFYTEAFF. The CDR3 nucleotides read TGTGCCAGCAGCTCACCAAAACAGGGGGCCGAATTTTACACTGAAGCTTTCTTT.

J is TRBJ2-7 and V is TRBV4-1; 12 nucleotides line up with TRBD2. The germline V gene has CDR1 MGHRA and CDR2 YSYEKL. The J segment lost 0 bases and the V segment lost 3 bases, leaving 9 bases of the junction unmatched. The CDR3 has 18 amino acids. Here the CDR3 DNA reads TGCGCCAGCAGCCAGGAGGAAACTAGCGGGGGGTACTCCTACGAGCAGTACTTC. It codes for CASSQEETSGGYSYEQYF.

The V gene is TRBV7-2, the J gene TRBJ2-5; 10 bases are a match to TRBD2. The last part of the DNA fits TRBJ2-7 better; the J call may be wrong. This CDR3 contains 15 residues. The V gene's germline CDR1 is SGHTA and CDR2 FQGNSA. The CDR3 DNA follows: TGTGCCAGCAGCCGAGCGGGGGGGGTGACCTACGAGCAGTACTTC. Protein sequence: CASSRAGGVTYEQYF.

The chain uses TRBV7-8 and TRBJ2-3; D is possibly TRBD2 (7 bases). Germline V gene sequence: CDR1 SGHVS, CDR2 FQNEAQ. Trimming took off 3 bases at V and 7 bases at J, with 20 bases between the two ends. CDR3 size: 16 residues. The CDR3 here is CASSFVRGGVLHTQYF. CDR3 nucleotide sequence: TGTGCCAGCAGCTTCGTTAGGGGGGGCGTCCTTCATACGCAGTATTTT.

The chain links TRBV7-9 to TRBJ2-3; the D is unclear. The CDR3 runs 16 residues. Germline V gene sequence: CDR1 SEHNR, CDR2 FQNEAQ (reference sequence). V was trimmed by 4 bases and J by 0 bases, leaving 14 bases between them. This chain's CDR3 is CASSSTNRPSTDTQYF. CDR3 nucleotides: TGTGCCAGCAGCTCGACGAATCGACCGAGCACAGATACGCAGTATTTT.

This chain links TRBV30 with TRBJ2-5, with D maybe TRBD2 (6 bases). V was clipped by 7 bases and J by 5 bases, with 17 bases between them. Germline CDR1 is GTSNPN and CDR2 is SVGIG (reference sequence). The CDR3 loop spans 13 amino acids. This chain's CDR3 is CAFSRAGRETQYF. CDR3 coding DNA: TGTGCCTTCTCCCGGGCGGGGCGGGAGACCCAGTACTTC. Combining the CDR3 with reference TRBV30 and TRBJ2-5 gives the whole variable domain SQTIHQWPATLVQPVGSPLSLECTVEGTSNPNLYWYRQAAGRGLQLLFYSVGIGQISSEVPQNLSASRPQDRQFILSSKKLLLSDSGFYLCAFSRAGRETQYFGPGTRLLVL.

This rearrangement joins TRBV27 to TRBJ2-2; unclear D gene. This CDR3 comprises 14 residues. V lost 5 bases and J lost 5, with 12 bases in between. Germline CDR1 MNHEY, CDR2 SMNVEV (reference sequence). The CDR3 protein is CASSPKMRTGELFF. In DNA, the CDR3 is TGTGCCAGCAGTCCCAAAATGAGGACCGGGGAGCTGTTTTTT.

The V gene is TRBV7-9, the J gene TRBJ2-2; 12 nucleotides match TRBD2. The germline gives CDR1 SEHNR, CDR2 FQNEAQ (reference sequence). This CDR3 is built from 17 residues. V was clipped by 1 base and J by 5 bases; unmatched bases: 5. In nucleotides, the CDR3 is TGTGCCAGCAGCTTAGACGGACTAGCGGGGAGGACCGGGGAGCTGTTTTTT. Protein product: CASSLDGLAGRTGELFF.

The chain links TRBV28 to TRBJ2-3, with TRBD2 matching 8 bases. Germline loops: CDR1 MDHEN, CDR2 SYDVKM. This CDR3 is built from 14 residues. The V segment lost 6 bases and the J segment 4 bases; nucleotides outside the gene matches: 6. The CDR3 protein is CASRLSGASDTQYF. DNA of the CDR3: TGTGCCAGCAGACTTAGCGGGGCCTCAGATACGCAGTATTTT.

The CDR3 loop is CATSSWEGGRETQYF. CDR3 DNA sequence: TGTGCCACCAGCAGTTGGGAAGGGGGCAGGGAGACCCAGTACTTC. This sequence joins TRBV15 and TRBJ2-5; 7 bases are a match to TRBD1. This CDR3 comprises 15 residues. Per the germline V gene, CDR1 is LNHNV and CDR2 is YYDKDF (reference sequence). With V trimmed by 3 bases and J by 5 bases, 9 bases remained unmatched.

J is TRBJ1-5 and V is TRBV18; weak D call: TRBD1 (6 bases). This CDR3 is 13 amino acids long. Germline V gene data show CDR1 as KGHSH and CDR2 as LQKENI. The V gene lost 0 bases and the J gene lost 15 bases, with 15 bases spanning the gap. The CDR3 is CASSPPGGLPGHF. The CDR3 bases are TGTGCCAGCTCACCACCCGGGGGGCTCCCTGGGCATTTT.

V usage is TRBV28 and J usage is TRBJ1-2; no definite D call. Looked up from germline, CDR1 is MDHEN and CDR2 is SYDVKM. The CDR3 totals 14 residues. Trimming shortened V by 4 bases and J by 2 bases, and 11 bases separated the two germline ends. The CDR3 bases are TGTGCCAGCAGTTCCTCCCCCATCAACTATGGCTACACCTTC. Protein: CASSSSPINYGYTF.